This T cell receptor (beta chain) was sequenced in a study of CD8 T cells in Susac syndrome. The authors reverse transcribed about 0.5 to 1 ug RNA with random hexamers. Amplification of TCR beta CDR3 used immunoSEQ multiplex PCR across 54 Vbeta and 13 Jbeta. In TCRdb, the immunoSEQ multiplex PCR reads were re-called with MiXCR into one record per CDR3 protein. Of 230,000 or so distinct CDR3 sequences listed, about 96% are singletons. The CDR3 runs to 14 residues. Trimming cost V 7 bases and J 5 bases, with 17 bases left between them. The germline gives CDR1 LNHNV, CDR2 YYDKDF (reference sequence). CD8+ and CD4+ T cells taken from blood had their TCR beta sequenced. The multiple sclerosis controls comprised treatment-naive patients whose relapsing-remitting disease was stable or active.

The sample taken for sequencing was CD4+ T cells from PBMCs. This receptor was identified in a human donor with multiple sclerosis. The gene calls are TRBV15 and TRBJ1-1; tentative D call: TRBD1 (5 bases). The CDR3 DNA sequence: TGTGCCACCAACCCGGGACCCGAGGTGACTGAAGCTTTCTTT. Translation gives CATNPGPEVTEAFF.